This paragraph covers one T cell receptor beta chain sequence. Some clones are missing from TCRdb's copy, which holds only in-frame ones; the method was immunoSEQ multiplex PCR. The sample has around 240,000 clones, about nine tenths seen once; the top ten hold more than 1%. Germline CDR1 and CDR2: SGHDT and YYEEEE. The V end was cut by 3 bases, the J end by 2 bases, with 12 bases between. The CDR3 has 15 residues. This sample stems from a study of blood T cell repertoires in COVID-19. Study-level background: PBMCs, B-cell-depleted T cells, or T cells were the source of the cDNA or gDNA that made up the material.

Enrolled through a virtual design, the participants were between roughly 18 and 90 years of age and came from 24 US areas. Researchers sorted participants into cohorts using their self-reported clinical history. The sequence derives from a human donor in a cohort exposed to, infected with or recovered from COVID-19 (not recorded which). The donor label of this sample is uncertain. This chain links TRBV5-6 with TRBJ2-1; maybe TRBD1 (6 bases). The sequencing sample was made of PBMCs or T cells enriched from blood (not recorded which). The chain's CDR3 is CASSYRDTTYNEQFF. DNA for the CDR3: TGTGCCAGCAGCTACAGGGATACGACCTACAATGAGCAGTTCTTC.